These 10 T cell receptor beta chains were all obtained from the same sample, sequenced in a study of neoadjuvant anti-PD-1 for oral cavity cancer. The protocol was immunoSEQ multiplex PCR, while the TCRdb copy is restricted to in-frame clones and leaves out a portion. The table lists over 10,000 clones, about 65% of them singletons. Sequences were derived from PBMCs, sampled before nivolumab (anti-PD-1) treatment. Receptors originate from a person between 40 and 80 years old with oral cavity squamous cell carcinoma.

J is TRBJ2-1 and V is TRBV7-9; D might be TRBD1 (5 bases). The CDR3 sequence is 13 residues long. Germline V gives CDR1 SEHNR, CDR2 FQNEAQ (reference sequence). V lost 2 bases and J 12 bases, leaving 14 bases between the germline ends. CDR3 residues: CASSLPDSQGQFF. Here the CDR3 DNA reads TGTGCCAGCAGCTTACCCGACAGTCAAGGGCAGTTCTTC. Looking up the rest from reference TRBV7-9 and TRBJ2-1 gives the full variable domain: DTGVSQNPRHKITKRGQNVTFRCDPISEHNRLYWYRQTLGQGPEFLTYFQNEAQLEKSRLLSDRFSAERPKGSFSTLEIQRTEQGDSAMYLCASSLPDSQGQFFGPGTRLTVL.

This clone showed up just a few times. V and J are TRBV19 and TRBJ2-7, with 7 positions matching TRBD1. The CDR3 extends over 16 amino acids. V shed 5 bases and J 3 bases; nucleotides not matched to a gene: 13. Germline V CDR1 and CDR2: LNHDA, SQIVND (reference sequence). The CDR3: CASSVPAGQVDYEQYF. The CDR3 DNA follows: TGTGCCAGTAGTGTCCCCGCCGGACAGGTAGACTACGAGCAGTACTTC.

V gene TRBV7-2 combines with J gene TRBJ2-5, with 9 bases lining up with TRBD1. With V trimmed by 5 bases and J by 6 bases, 4 bases remained unmatched. The germline V gene has CDR1 SGHTA and CDR2 FQGNSA. This CDR3 has 13 residues. Here the CDR3 reads CASSPGTGKTQYF. Written as DNA, the CDR3 is TGTGCCAGCAGCCCCGGGACAGGGAAGACCCAGTACTTC.

The gene calls are TRBV27 and TRBJ2-7; D is possibly TRBD1 or TRBD2 (5 bases each). Looked up from germline, CDR1 is MNHEY and CDR2 is SMNVEV (reference sequence). Trimming stripped 5 bases from V and 0 bases from J, with 17 bases between. The CDR3 extends over 16 amino acids. CDR3 bases: TGTGCCAGCAGTCCCCCCTGGGCAGGGAGCTCCTACGAGCAGTACTTC. Translated, it gives CASSPPWAGSSYEQYF.

This chain links TRBV6-1 with TRBJ1-1; D may be TRBD1 (5 bases). Trimming stripped 8 bases from V and 6 bases from J, with 19 bases between. The CDR3 has 14 residues. The germline V gene encodes CDR1 MNHNS and CDR2 SASEGT. The CDR3 loop is CASPFGTAGAEAFF. The CDR3 DNA reads as TGTGCCAGCCCCTTCGGGACTGCCGGAGCTGAAGCTTTCTTT.

V is TRBV29-1 and J is TRBJ1-2; D might be TRBD1 (6 bases). The germline V gene encodes CDR1 SQVTM and CDR2 ANQGSEA. The CDR3 sequence is 11 residues long. Trimming cost V 6 bases and J 7 bases, with 12 bases left between them. The CDR3 reads CSVWTEAGYTF. The DNA of the CDR3 is TGCAGCGTCTGGACAGAAGCTGGCTACACCTTC.

This clone occurred a few times. The chain combines TRBV5-4 with TRBJ1-2; the D is unclear. There are 14 residues in the CDR3. Germline CDR1 is SGHNT and CDR2 is YYREEE (reference sequence). Between the trimmed V and J ends, which lost 4 bases and 2 bases, there was a span of 12 bases. CDR3 sequence (DNA): TGTGCCAGCAGCCCCGGAGCAGGAAACTATGGCTACACCTTC. It translates to CASSPGAGNYGYTF.

The chain uses TRBV5-5 and TRBJ2-7, with TRBD1 as a possible D gene (6 bases). This CDR3 contains 14 residues. CDR1 SGHKS and CDR2 YYEKEE come from the germline V gene (reference sequence). Trimming took off 0 bases at V and 1 base at J, with 8 bases between the two ends. This chain's CDR3 is CASSLGDTSYEQYF. The CDR3, as DNA: TGTGCCAGCAGCTTGGGGGACACGTCCTACGAGCAGTACTTC.

This sequence joins TRBV7-2 and TRBJ2-7, with D perhaps TRBD1 (5 bases). Trimming removed 3 bases at V and 6 bases at J, with 12 bases between. Looked up from germline, CDR1 is SGHTA and CDR2 is FQGNSA. The CDR3 is 13 amino acids. As DNA, the CDR3 is TGTGCCAGCAGCTTCTACCAGGGAACCGAGCAGTACTTC. Translation: CASSFYQGTEQYF.

This clone was found a few times. The V gene is TRBV29-1, the J gene TRBJ1-2, with a tentative D call TRBD1 (6 bases). The germline CDR1 and CDR2 sequences are SQVTM and ANQGSEA. Deletions cut 4 bases from V and 6 bases from J, with 18 bases between. This CDR3 is built from 14 residues. CDR3 in amino acids: CSVGPWRGQHGYTF. The CDR3 DNA reads as TGCAGCGTTGGCCCCTGGCGGGGGCAGCATGGCTACACCTTC.